This section outlines one T cell receptor (beta chain) sequence together with its context. Its specificity is not known. A much larger clonotype is one base distant, so this may be a read error. CDR3 size: 12 residues. Germline CDR1 is SGHKS and CDR2 is YYEKEE (reference sequence). This entry belongs to a study of T cells after yellow fever vaccination. Overall study findings and caveats: A small share of clonotypes appeared in both CD4 and CD8 compartments. Peaking faster, on day 5 versus 15, the secondary response was nonetheless weaker.

A universal primer site and UMIs were added as TCR cDNA was made by 5'RACE template switching. One entry per CDR3 protein, called by TCRdb with MiXCR from the 5' RACE reads. The sample includes some 160,000 distinct CDR3 sequences, almost 7% of them seen just once. The input for sequencing was CD4+ T cells sorted from PBMCs, taken about 5 days after the first yellow fever vaccination. The rearrangement joins TRBV5-5 to TRBJ1-2; TRBD1 is a possible D gene (5 bases). This receptor was taken from a young man who received the YFV17D yellow fever vaccine. The DNA for the CDR3 is TGTGTCAGCAGCCGTTACGGAGGGGAATACGCCTTC. It specifies CVSSRYGGEYAF.